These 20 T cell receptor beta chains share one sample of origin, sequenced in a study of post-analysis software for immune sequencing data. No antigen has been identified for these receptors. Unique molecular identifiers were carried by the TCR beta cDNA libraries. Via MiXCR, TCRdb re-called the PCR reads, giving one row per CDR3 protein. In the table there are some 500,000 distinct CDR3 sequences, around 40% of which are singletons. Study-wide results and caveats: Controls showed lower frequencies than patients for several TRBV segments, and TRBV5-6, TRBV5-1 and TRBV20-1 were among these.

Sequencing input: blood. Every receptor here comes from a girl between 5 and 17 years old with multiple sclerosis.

The CDR3 DNA reads as TGTGCCAGCAGCTTAGGATTAGCGGTCTCCTACGAGCAGTACTTC. Residues: CASSLGLAVSYEQYF. This chain joins TRBV7-2 and TRBJ2-7; tentatively, D is TRBD2 (6 bases). The CDR3 contains 15 residues. Deletions cut 1 base from V and 0 bases from J, with 10 bases between. Germline V gives CDR1 SGHTA, CDR2 FQGNSA.

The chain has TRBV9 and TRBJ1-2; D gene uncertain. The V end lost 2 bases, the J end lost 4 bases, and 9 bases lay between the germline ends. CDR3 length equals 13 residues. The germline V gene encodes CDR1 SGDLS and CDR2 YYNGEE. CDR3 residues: CASSVEHRYGYTF. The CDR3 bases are TGTGCCAGCAGCGTGGAACACCGCTATGGCTACACCTTC.

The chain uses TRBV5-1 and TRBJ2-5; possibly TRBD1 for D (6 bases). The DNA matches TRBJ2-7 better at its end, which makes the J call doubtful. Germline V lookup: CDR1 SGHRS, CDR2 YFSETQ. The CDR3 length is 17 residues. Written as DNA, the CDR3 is TGCGCCAGCAGCCGGAGAAGGGCAGGGGAAGGCTCCTACGAGCAGTACTTC. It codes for CASSRRRAGEGSYEQYF.

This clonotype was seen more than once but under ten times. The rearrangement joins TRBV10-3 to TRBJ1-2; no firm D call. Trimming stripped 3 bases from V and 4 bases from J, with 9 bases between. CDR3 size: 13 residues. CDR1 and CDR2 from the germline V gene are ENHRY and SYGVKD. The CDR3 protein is CAISDGLGYGYTF. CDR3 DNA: TGTGCCATCAGTGATGGATTGGGCTATGGCTACACCTTC.

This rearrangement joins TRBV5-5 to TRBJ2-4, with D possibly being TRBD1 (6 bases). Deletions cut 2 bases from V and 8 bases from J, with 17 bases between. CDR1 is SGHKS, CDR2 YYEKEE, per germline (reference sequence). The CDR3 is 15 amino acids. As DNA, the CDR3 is TGTGCCAGCAGCTTAACCGGGACACAGAGGGACATTCAGTACTTC. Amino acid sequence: CASSLTGTQRDIQYF.

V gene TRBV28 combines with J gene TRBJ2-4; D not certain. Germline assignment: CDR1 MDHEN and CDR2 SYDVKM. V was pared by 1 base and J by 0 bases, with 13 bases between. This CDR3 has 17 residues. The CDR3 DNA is TGTGCCAGCAGTTTATCCCCCCAGCGAGTAGCCAAAAACATTCAGTACTTC. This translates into CASSLSPQRVAKNIQYF.

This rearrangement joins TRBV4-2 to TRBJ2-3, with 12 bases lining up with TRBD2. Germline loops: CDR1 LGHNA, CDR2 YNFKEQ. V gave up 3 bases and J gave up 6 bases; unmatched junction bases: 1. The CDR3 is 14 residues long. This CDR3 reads CASSHGTSGDTQYF. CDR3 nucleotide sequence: TGTGCCAGCAGCCATGGGACTAGCGGGGATACGCAGTATTTT.

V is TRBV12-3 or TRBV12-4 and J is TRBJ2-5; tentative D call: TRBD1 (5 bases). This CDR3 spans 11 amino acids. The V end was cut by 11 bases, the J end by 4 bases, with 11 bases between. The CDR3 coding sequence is TGTGCCGGCAAAAGGGGAGAGACCCAGTACTTC. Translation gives CAGKRGETQYF.

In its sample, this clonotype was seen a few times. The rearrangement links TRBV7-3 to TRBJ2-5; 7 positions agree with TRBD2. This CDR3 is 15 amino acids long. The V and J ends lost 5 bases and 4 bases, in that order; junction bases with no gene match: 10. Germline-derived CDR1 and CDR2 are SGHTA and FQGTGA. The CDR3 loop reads CASSPSGGGGETQYF. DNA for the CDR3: TGTGCCAGCAGCCCGTCTGGTGGCGGGGGAGAGACCCAGTACTTC. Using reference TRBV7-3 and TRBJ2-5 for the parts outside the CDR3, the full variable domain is GAGVSQTPSNKVTEKGKYVELRCDPISGHTALYWYRQSLGQGPEFLIYFQGTGAADDSGLPNDRFFAVRPEGSVSTLKIQRTERGDSAVYLCASSPSGGGGETQYFGPGTRLLVL.

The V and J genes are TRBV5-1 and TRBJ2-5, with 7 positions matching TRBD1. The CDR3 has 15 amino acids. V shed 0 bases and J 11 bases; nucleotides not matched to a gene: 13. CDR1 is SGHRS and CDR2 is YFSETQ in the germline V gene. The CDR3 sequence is CASSLDGTAVGEQYF. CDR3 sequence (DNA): TGCGCCAGCAGCTTGGACGGGACAGCGGTCGGGGAGCAGTACTTC.

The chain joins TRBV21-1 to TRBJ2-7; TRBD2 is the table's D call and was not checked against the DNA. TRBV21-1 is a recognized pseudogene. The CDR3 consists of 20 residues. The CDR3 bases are TGTGCCAGCAGCAATAGAGGGCTAAGGCTAGCGGGAGTGGGGACCTACGAGCAGTACTTC. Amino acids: CASSNRGLRLAGVGTYEQYF.

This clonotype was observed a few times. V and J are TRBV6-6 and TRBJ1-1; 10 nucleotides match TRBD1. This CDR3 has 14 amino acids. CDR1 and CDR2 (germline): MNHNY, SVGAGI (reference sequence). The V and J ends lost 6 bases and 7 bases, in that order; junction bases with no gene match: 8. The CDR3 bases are TGTGCCAGCAGGCGACAGGGGGCGGCGATTGAAGCTTTCTTT. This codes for CASRRQGAAIEAFF.

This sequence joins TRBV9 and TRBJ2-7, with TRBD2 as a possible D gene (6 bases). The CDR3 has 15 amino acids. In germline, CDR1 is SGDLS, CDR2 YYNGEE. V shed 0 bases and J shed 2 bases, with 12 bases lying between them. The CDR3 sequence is CASSVEASATYEQYF. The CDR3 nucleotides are TGTGCCAGCAGCGTAGAGGCTAGCGCCACCTACGAGCAGTACTTC.

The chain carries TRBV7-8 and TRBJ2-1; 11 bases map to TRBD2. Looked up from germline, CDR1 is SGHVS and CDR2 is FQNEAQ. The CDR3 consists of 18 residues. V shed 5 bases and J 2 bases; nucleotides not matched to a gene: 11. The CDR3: CASSLTSGDLLTYNEQFF. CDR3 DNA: TGTGCCAGCAGCCTGACTAGCGGGGATCTATTAACCTACAATGAGCAGTTCTTC.

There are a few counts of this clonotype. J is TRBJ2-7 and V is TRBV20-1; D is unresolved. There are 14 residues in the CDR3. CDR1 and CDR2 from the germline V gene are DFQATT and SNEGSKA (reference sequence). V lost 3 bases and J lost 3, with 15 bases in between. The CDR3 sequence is CSASGLDRVYEQYF. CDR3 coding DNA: TGCAGTGCTAGCGGCCTGGATAGGGTCTACGAGCAGTACTTC.

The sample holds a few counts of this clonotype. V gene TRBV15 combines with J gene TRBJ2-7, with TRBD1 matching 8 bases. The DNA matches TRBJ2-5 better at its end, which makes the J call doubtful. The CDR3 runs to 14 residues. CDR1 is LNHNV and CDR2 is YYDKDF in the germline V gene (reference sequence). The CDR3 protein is CATSRDRDGETQYF. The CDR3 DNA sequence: TGTGCCACCAGCAGGGACAGGGATGGGGAGACCCAGTACTTC.

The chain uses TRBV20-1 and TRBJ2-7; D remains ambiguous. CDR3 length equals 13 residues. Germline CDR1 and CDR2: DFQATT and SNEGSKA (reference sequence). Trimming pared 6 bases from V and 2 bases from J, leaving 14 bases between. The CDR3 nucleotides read TGCAGTGCCCCTTCGTTGCGAACCTACGAGCAGTACTTC. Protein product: CSAPSLRTYEQYF.

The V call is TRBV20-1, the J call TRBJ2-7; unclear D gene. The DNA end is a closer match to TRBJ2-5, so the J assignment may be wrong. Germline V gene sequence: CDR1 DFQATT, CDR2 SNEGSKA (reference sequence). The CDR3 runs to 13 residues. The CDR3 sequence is CSARDISWETQYF. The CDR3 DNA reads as TGCAGTGCTAGAGATATCAGTTGGGAGACCCAGTACTTC.

The CDR3 is CASSSSEGLASWVYYEQYF. CDR3 in DNA: TGTGCCAGCAGCTCAAGCGAGGGACTAGCGTCATGGGTCTACTACGAGCAGTACTTC. This chain connects TRBV7-9 to TRBJ2-7; 10 nucleotides line up with TRBD2. In germline, CDR1 is SEHNR, CDR2 FQNEAQ (reference sequence). V trimming: 4 bases; J trimming: 3 bases; junction bases outside the gene matches: 18. The CDR3 loop spans 19 amino acids.

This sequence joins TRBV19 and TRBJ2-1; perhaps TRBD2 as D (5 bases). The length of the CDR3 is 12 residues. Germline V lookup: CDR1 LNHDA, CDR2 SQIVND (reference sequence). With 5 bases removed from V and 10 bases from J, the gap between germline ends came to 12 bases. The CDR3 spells CASSFEGLEQFF. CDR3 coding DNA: TGTGCCAGTAGTTTTGAGGGATTGGAGCAGTTCTTC.